The 5 T cell receptor beta chains below were found in one sample sequenced in a study of blood T cells in healthy people across ages. It was with a sample-barcoded 5' primer and a J-beta primer mix that a second PCR of roughly 7 to 12 cycles was run. TCRdb ran MiXCR on the 5' RACE reads and lists one entry per CDR3 protein. Of a few hundred thousand distinct CDR3 sequences listed, roughly 29% are singletons. The sequencing sample was made of blood. These receptors were collected from a woman in her sixties or seventies in good health.

A few counts support this clonotype. This chain joins TRBV12-3 or TRBV12-4 and TRBJ2-5, with a weak D call TRBD2 (6 bases). V gave up 5 bases and J gave up 5 bases, with 30 bases separating them. The CDR3 is made up of 19 amino acids. CDR3 coding DNA: TGTGCCAGCAGTCCCCCGCTCGGGTTCAGGGAAGGTCGGGAGGAGACCCAGTACTTC. Translated: CASSPPLGFREGREETQYF.

This chain links TRBV6-1 with TRBJ2-7; no reliable D call. In germline, CDR1 is MNHNS, CDR2 SASEGT. The CDR3 totals 13 residues. V was shortened by 1 base and J by 2 bases, with 6 bases between the two germline ends. CDR3 DNA: TGTGCCAGCAGTGAAGGGGTAACCTACGAGCAGTACTTC. Amino acids: CASSEGVTYEQYF.

The V and J genes are TRBV27 and TRBJ2-1; 8 bases agree with TRBD2. The end of the DNA is better explained by TRBJ2-5, so the J call may be wrong. Germline V gives CDR1 MNHEY, CDR2 SMNVEV (reference sequence). The CDR3 sequence is 15 residues long. The CDR3 bases are TGTGCCAGCAGTAGTTACGGGGGGGCAGGGGAGACCCAGTACTTC. This codes for CASSSYGGAGETQYF.

V usage is TRBV4-3 and J usage is TRBJ2-5, with a tentative D call TRBD1 (6 bases). The CDR3 is made up of 15 amino acids. Looked up from germline, CDR1 is LGHNA and CDR2 is YSLEER. The V and J ends lost 1 base and 1 base respectively, with 10 bases between them. The CDR3 protein is CASSQARTAQETQYF. CDR3 nucleotide sequence: TGCGCCAGCAGCCAAGCCCGGACAGCCCAAGAGACCCAGTACTTC.

The chain uses TRBV2 and TRBJ1-1; D uncertain. V was shortened by 3 bases and J by 1 base, with 6 bases between the two germline ends. From germline, CDR1 is SNHLY and CDR2 FYNNEI. The CDR3 has 13 amino acids. The CDR3 nucleotides read TGTGCCAGCAGTGAGGCAGGGAACACTGAAGCTTTCTTT. Protein product: CASSEAGNTEAFF.